The entry that follows covers one T cell receptor (beta chain) sequence. The data derive from a study of blood T cell repertoires in COVID-19. Study as a whole: The United States, Italy and Spain were the sources of the acute and convalescent COVID-19 samples. PBMCs, B-cell-depleted T cells, or T cells provided the cDNA or gDNA that made up the material.

Study processing details: Counts of nucleated cells, estimated from reference gene primer amplification, were obtained. Profiled with immunoSEQ multiplex PCR; TCRdb holds only in-frame clones, not every one. That table is the source of V, J and clone size, and D and trimming were worked out from the DNA. The table shows some 180,000 clones, with 70% to 90% occurring only once. Seattle patient enrollment occurred during active infection, with longitudinal follow-up thereafter. This TCR was recovered from a man over 45 with COVID-19, enrolled during active disease. The sequencing sample was made of peripheral blood.

CDR3 protein: CAISPVAHPDGYTF. The CDR3 nucleotides are TGTGCCATCAGCCCCGTCGCGCACCCCGATGGCTACACCTTC. The chain couples TRBV10-3 to TRBJ1-2, with no clear D. Trimming removed 6 bases from V and 6 bases from J, with 17 bases in between. Germline loops: CDR1 ENHRY, CDR2 SYGVKD. The CDR3 has 14 amino acids.